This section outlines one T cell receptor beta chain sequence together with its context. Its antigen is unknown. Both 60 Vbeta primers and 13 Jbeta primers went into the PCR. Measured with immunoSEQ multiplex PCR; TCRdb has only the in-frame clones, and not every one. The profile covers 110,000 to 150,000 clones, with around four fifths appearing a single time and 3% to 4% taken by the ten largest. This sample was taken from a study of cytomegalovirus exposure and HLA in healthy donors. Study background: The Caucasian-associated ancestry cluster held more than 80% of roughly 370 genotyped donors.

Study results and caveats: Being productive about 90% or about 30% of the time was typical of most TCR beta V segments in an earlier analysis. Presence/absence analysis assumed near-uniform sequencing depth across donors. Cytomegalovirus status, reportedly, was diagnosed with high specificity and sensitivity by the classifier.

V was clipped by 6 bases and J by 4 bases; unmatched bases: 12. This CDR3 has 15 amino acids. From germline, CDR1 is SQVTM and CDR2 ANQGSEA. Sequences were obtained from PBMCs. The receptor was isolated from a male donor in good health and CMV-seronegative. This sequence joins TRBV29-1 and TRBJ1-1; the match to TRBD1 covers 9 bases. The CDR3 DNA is TGCAGCGTCGTAATACAGGGGGCTTCGGGCACTGAAGCTTTCTTT. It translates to CSVVIQGASGTEAFF.